This T cell receptor beta chain was recorded in a study of T-cell memory formation after mild COVID-19. Study information: Largely, TCR clusters stayed within a single donor. The study's findings and limits: A subset of responding clones appeared in pre-infection memory, suggesting cross-reactive memory joined. The main location of contracting CD4+ clones was CM and EM, and that of contracting CD8+ clones was EMRA.

This clonotype has only a few counts. As yet, its antigen is unknown. V lost 2 bases to trimming and J lost 0 bases, with 9 bases between them. This CDR3 comprises 15 residues. Germline V gives CDR1 MNHNY, CDR2 SVGAGI (reference sequence). TCRdb fed the 5' RACE reads into MiXCR, producing one record per CDR3 protein. The sample shows approximately 300,000 distinct CDR3 sequences, roughly a fifth of them seen only once. Sequencing was performed on PBMCs or a T cell subset sorted from them (not recorded which). The TCR originated in a man between 18 and 35 years old who had mild COVID-19 (a few samples of this study predate the infection). Cell type and time point are not known. The chain employs TRBV6-6 and TRBJ2-3; the D is unclear. The CDR3 sequence: CASSYQLGSTDTQYF. CDR3 bases: TGTGCCAGCAGTTACCAGCTGGGGAGCACAGATACGCAGTATTTT.